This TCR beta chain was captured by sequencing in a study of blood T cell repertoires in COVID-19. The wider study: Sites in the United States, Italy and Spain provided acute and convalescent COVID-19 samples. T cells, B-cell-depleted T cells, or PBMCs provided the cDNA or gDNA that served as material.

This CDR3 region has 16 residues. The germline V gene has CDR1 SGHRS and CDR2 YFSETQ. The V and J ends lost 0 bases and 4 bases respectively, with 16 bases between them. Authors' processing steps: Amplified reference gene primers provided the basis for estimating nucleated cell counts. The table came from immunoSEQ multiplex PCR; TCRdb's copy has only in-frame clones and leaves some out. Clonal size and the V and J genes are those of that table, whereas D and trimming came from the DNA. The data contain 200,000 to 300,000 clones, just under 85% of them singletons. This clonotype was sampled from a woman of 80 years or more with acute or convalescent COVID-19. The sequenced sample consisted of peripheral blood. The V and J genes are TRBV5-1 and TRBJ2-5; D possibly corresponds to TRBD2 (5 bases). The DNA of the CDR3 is TGCGCCAGCAGCTTGGGGGAGTTGGATCCGAGAGAGACCCAGTACTTC. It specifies CASSLGELDPRETQYF.